This T cell receptor (beta chain) originates from a study of T-cell reconstitution after alpha-beta-depleted transplantation in children. Using unique molecular identifiers, the investigators prepared the TCRbeta library. TCRdb re-called the PCR reads through MiXCR, storing one row per CDR3 protein. Seen here are about 110,000 distinct CDR3 sequences, 10% observed once, and the top ten hold less than 45%. The material was PBMCs, obtained before TCRalphabeta/CD19-depleted stem cell transplant. The sequence derives from a boy between 2 and 10 years old with acute lymphoblastic leukemia, due to receive a stem cell transplant.

CDR3 in DNA: TGCGCCAGCAGCTTGGGAGCGAAAGGGGAGACCCAGTACTTC. Translating it yields CASSLGAKGETQYF. V is TRBV5-1 and J is TRBJ2-5; unclear D gene. The CDR3 has 14 amino acids. Germline loops: CDR1 SGHRS, CDR2 YFSETQ. Trimming stripped 0 bases from V and 5 bases from J, with 11 bases between. The full variable domain, with the rest looked up from reference TRBV5-1 and TRBJ2-5, is KAGVTQTPRYLIKTRGQQVTLSCSPISGHRSVSWYQQTPGQGLQFLFEYFSETQRNKGNFPGRFSGRQFSNSRSEMNVSTLELGDSALYLCASSLGAKGETQYFGPGTRLLVL.